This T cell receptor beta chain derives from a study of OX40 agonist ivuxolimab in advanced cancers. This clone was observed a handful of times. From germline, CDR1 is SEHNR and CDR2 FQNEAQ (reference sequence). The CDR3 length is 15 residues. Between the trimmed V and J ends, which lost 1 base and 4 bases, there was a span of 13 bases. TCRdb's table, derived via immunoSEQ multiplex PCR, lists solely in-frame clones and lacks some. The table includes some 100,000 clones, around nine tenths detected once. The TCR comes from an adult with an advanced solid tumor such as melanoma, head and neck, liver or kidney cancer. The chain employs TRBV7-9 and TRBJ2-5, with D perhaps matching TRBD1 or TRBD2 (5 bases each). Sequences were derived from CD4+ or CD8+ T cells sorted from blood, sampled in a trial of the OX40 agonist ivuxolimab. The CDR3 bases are TGTGCCAGCAGCTTAGGAGGGGAAATTGGAGAGACCCAGTACTTC. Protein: CASSLGGEIGETQYF.